This T cell receptor (beta chain) was documented in a study of blood T cell repertoires in COVID-19. Study-level information: The cDNA or gDNA used as material had been derived from T cells, B-cell-depleted T cells, or PBMCs.

Trimming took off 0 bases at V and 2 bases at J, with 8 bases between the two ends. In germline, CDR1 is SGHNT, CDR2 YYREEE (reference sequence). The length of the CDR3 is 15 residues. The data were produced by immunoSEQ multiplex PCR, yet TCRdb's version contains in-frame clones alone and is incomplete. Here the sample spans fewer than 400,000 clones, 75% to 90% being singletons. What was sequenced was peripheral blood. The chain recombines TRBV5-4 with TRBJ2-2; D gene uncertain. This receptor was obtained from a woman aged 25-40 years with COVID-19, enrolled during active disease. The CDR3 loop reads CASSLVATNTGELFF. CDR3 sequence (DNA): TGTGCCAGCAGCTTGGTCGCTACCAACACCGGGGAGCTGTTTTTT.